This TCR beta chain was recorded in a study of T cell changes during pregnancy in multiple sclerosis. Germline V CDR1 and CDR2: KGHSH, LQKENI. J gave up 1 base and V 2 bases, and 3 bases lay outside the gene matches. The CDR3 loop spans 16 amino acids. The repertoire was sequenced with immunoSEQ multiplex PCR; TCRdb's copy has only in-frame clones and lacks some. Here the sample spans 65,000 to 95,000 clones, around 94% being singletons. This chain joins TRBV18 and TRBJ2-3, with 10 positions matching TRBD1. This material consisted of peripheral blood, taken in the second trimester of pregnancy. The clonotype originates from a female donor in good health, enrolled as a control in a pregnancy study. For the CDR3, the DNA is TGTGCCAGCTCACCAGTCGGGACAGGGGGCACAGATACGCAGTATTTT. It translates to CASSPVGTGGTDTQYF.